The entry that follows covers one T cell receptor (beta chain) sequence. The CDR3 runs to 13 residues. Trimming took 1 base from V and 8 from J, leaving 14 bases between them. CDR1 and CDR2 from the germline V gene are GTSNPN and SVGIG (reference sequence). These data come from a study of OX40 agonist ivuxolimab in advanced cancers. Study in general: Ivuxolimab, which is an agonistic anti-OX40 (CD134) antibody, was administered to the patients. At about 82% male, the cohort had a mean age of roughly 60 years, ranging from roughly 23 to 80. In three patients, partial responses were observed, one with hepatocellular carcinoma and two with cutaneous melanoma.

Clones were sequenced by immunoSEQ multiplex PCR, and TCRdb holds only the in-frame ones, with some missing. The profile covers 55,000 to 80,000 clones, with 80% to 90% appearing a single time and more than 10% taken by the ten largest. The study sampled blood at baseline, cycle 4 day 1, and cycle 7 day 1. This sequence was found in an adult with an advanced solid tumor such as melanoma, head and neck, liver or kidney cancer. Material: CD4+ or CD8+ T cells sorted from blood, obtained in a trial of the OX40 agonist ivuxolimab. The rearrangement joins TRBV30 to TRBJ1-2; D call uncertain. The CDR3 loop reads CAWSGPPSGGYTF. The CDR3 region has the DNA TGTGCCTGGAGTGGACCACCCAGCGGGGGCTACACCTTC. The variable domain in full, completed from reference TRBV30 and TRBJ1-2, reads SQTIHQWPATLVQPVGSPLSLECTVEGTSNPNLYWYRQAAGRGLQLLFYSVGIGQISSEVPQNLSASRPQDRQFILSSKKLLLSDSGFYLCAWSGPPSGGYTFGSGTRLTVV.